The entry that follows covers one T cell receptor (beta chain) sequence. The antigen is not known. This sample is part of a study of OX40 agonist ivuxolimab in advanced cancers. At the level of the study: Partial responses were recorded for three patients, including one with hepatocellular carcinoma and two with cutaneous melanoma.

Only in-frame clones appear in the TCRdb table, and some are missing; sequencing was by immunoSEQ multiplex PCR. The sample lists more than 50,000 clones, 84% occurring once. Broader study findings: The study found among the lowest clonal expansion in partial responders at 0.1-3.0 mg/kg.

Sequenced here: CD4+ or CD8+ T cells sorted from blood, sampled in a trial of the OX40 agonist ivuxolimab. The source is an adult with an advanced solid tumor such as melanoma, head and neck, liver or kidney cancer.

The CDR3 nucleotides are TGTGCCAGCAGCTTGGGTCGGTCCTACGAGCAGTACTTC. This encodes CASSLGRSYEQYF. The chain is built from TRBV5-6 and TRBJ2-7, with D uncertain. CDR1 is SGHDT, CDR2 YYEEEE, per germline. Trimming pared 0 bases from V and 1 base from J, leaving 5 bases between. The CDR3 consists of 13 residues.